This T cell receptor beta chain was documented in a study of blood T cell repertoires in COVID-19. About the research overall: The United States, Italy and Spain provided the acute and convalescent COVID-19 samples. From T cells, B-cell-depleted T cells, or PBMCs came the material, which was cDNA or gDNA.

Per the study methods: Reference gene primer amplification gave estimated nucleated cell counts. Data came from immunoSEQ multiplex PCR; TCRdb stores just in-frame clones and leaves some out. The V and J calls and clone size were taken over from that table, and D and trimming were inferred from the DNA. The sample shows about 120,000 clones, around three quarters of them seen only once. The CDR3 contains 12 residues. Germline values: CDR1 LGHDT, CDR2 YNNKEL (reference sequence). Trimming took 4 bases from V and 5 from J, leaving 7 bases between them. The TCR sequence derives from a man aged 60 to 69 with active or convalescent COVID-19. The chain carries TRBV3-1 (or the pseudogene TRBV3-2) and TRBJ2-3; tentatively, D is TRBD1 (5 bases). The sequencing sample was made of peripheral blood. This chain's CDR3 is CASSPQGDTQYF. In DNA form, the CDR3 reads TGTGCCAGCAGCCCCCAGGGAGATACGCAGTATTTT.